This is a list of T cell receptor beta chains from one sample in a study of chemoradiotherapy in HPV16-positive cancers. Clones were sequenced by immunoSEQ multiplex PCR, and TCRdb holds only the in-frame ones, with some missing. The sample comprises thousands of clones, roughly 70% of which are singletons, and roughly 29% rests with the top ten. This material was acquired from a patient who underwent chemoradiotherapy. The receptors stem from a human donor with HPV-associated anogenital cancer. The CDR3 runs from the conserved cysteine through the conserved F or W. The D gene is left open where the match is weak. Not all rows give a size; the values are once, few, many and, for expanded clones, a class.

size: -
V: TRBV5-1
D: TRBD2
length: 16
J: TRBJ2-2
CDR3: CASSLIGGANTGELFF

size: few
V: TRBV6-1
D: -
length: 13
J: TRBJ1-2
CDR3: CASSVQGMDGYTF

size: -
V: TRBV14
D: -
length: 14
J: TRBJ2-5
CDR3: CASSQVWGKETQYF

size: few
V: TRBV5-5
D: TRBD1
length: 15
J: TRBJ1-2
CDR3: CASRRTGQTGYGYTF

size: few
V: TRBV4-1
D: -
length: 15
J: TRBJ1-2
CDR3: CASSQGQSPSRGYTF

size: few
V: TRBV19
D: -
length: 13
J: TRBJ1-5
CDR3: CASSIGANQPQHF

size: -
V: TRBV7-9
D: TRBD1
length: 15
J: TRBJ2-4
CDR3: CASSLSNNRGDIQYF

size: -
V: TRBV7-2
D: -
length: 12
J: TRBJ2-2
CDR3: CASSHPSGELFF

size: -
V: TRBV9
D: -
length: 15
J: TRBJ1-3
CDR3: CASSVGLISGNTIYF

size: -
V: TRBV15
D: -
length: 15
J: TRBJ2-6
CDR3: CATTRQGRGANVLTF

size: -
V: TRBV5-6
D: -
length: 11
J: TRBJ1-4
CDR3: CASSLNEKLFF

size: -
V: TRBV13
D: -
length: 14
J: TRBJ1-3
CDR3: CASSHTGSGNTIYF

size: -
V: TRBV2
D: TRBD1
length: 17
J: TRBJ1-5
CDR3: CASSEVGTGFGNQPQHF

size: once
V: TRBV27
D: -
length: 13
J: TRBJ1-4
CDR3: CASSFRTNEKLFF

size: -
V: TRBV4-1
D: -
length: 16
J: TRBJ2-2
CDR3: CASSQPQRGLAGELFF

size: -
V: TRBV28
D: TRBD1
length: 14
J: TRBJ2-2
CDR3: CASAPPGQGGELFF

size: -
V: TRBV30
D: -
length: 15
J: TRBJ1-3
CDR3: CAWSVVAGSGNTIYF

size: -
V: TRBV28
D: -
length: 14
J: TRBJ2-5
CDR3: CASNEVNQPETQYF

size: -
V: TRBV9
D: -
length: 15
J: TRBJ2-5
CDR3: CASSVADRPRKTQYF

size: once
V: TRBV7-6
D: TRBD2
length: 16
J: TRBJ2-1
CDR3: CASSPMASGGNNEQFF

size: -
V: TRBV19
D: -
length: 16
J: TRBJ1-5
CDR3: CASSVLSRGRNQPQHF

size: few
V: TRBV5-1
D: -
length: 13
J: TRBJ2-7
CDR3: CASGHAQGYEQYF